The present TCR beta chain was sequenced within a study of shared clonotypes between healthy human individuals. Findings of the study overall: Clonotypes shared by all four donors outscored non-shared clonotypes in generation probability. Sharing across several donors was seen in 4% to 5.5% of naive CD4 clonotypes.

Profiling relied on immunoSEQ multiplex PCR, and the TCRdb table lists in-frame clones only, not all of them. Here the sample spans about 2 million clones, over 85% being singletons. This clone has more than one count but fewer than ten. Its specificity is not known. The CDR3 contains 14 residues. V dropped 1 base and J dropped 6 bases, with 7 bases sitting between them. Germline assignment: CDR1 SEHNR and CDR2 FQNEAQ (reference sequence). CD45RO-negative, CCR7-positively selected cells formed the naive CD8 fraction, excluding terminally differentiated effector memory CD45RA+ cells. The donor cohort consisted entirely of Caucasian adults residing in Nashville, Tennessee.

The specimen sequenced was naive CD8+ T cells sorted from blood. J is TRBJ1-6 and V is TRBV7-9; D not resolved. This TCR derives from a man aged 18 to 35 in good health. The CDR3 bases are TGTGCCAGCAGCTTAGGAGCCGCTAATTCACCCCTCCACTTT. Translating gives CASSLGAANSPLHF.